This T cell receptor (beta chain) came from a study of T cell repertoires in cytomegalovirus infection. TCRdb re-derived calls from the reads in MiXCR, one entry per CDR3 protein. Of roughly 250,000 distinct CDR3 sequences listed, 22% were seen once; the top ten hold 15% to 20%. The V gene lost 5 bases and the J gene lost 7 bases, with 5 bases spanning the gap. The CDR3 contains 11 residues. From germline, CDR1 is MDHEN and CDR2 SYDVKM. The source material was CD8+ T cells from PBMCs. J is TRBJ1-4 and V is TRBV28, with D hard to call. This TCR was recovered from a human donor in good health (CMV status not recorded). Some clones in this sample may be carry-over from other donors' samples. The chain's CDR3 is CASSASEKLFF. The CDR3 DNA reads TGTGCCAGCAGTGCTAGTGAAAAACTGTTTTTT.